This T cell receptor beta chain comes out of a study of blood T cell repertoires in COVID-19. Background on the study: Researchers got acute and convalescent COVID-19 samples from the United States, Italy and Spain. T cells, B-cell-depleted T cells, or PBMCs provided the cDNA or gDNA that served as material.

Per the study methods: Estimates of nucleated cell counts were drawn from the amplification of reference gene primers. Only in-frame clones appear in the TCRdb table, and some are missing; sequencing was by immunoSEQ multiplex PCR. That table supplies the V and J calls and clone size; D and trimming were determined from the DNA. The sample holds some 100,000 clones, roughly 92% seen once. V lost 7 bases to trimming and J lost 1 base; unmatched junction nucleotides: 12. Germline loops: CDR1 LNHDA, CDR2 SQIVND (reference sequence). This CDR3 contains 16 residues. What was sequenced was peripheral blood. The genes are TRBV19 and TRBJ1-1, with 7 nucleotides matching TRBD1. The origin of this receptor is an older man with acute or convalescent COVID-19. CDR3 protein: CASIGETGQENTEAFF. The DNA for the CDR3 is TGTGCCAGTATAGGGGAGACCGGACAGGAGAACACTGAAGCTTTCTTT.